The present entry profiles one T cell receptor beta chain with its context. Its antigen is still unknown. The regulatory T cell sort gate was CD4+CD25hiCD127low/negative. Assay: immunoSEQ multiplex PCR; the TCRdb copy retains only in-frame clones and omits some. Of about 22,000 clones listed, around 90% are singletons. The sample comes from a study of B cell selection in AIRE deficiency. Study observations and caveats: Patient Tconv and Treg cells showed healthy-like TCRBV usage, CDR3 length, diversity.

Germline CDR1 is MNHEY and CDR2 is SMNVEV (reference sequence). This CDR3 spans 13 amino acids. The germline V and J ends were trimmed by 7 bases and 2 bases, with 12 bases remaining between them. Sequencing was carried out using CD4+CD25+ Tregs sorted from PBMCs. The clonotype comes from a human donor in good health. The genes are TRBV27 and TRBJ2-7; no clear D gene. In DNA form, the CDR3 reads TGTGCCAGCAAAGGGATCCCCGCCTACGAGCAGTACTTC. Encoded protein: CASKGIPAYEQYF.